The rows below give T cell receptor beta chains drawn from one sample of a study of cytomegalovirus exposure and HLA in healthy donors. Sequencing was performed with immunoSEQ multiplex PCR; in TCRdb, only in-frame clones are kept and a portion is missing. The data contain some 130,000 clones, 80% of them seen just once; the ten biggest clones take up roughly 3.5%. The sequenced sample consisted of PBMCs. Receptor source: a male donor in good health and CMV-seronegative. Both conserved end residues are part of each CDR3. A D gene is named only where the DNA matches it firmly. Clone size is stated in some rows and not others, as once, few, many or a class when expanded.

clone size,D gene,J gene,V gene,CDR3 protein,CDR3 DNA
few,-,TRBJ2-4,TRBV18,CASSPIGLNKNIQYF,TGTGCCAGCTCGCCAATCGGACTGAACAAAAACATTCAGTACTTC
-,-,TRBJ2-3,TRBV4-1,CASSHERARADTQYF,TGCGCCAGCAGCCACGAGCGGGCAAGGGCAGATACGCAGTATTTT
-,TRBD2,TRBJ2-3,TRBV19,CASSTGGVTTDTQYF,TGTGCCAGTAGTACCGGGGGGGTAACTACAGATACGCAGTATTTT
few,-,TRBJ2-2,TRBV5-1,CASSSGTPNTGELFF,TGCGCCAGCAGCTCCGGGACACCCAACACCGGGGAGCTGTTTTTT
-,TRBD1,TRBJ1-1,TRBV10-3,CAISTGQGGVTEAFF,TGTGCCATCAGTACTGGACAGGGGGGAGTCACTGAAGCTTTCTTT
-,TRBD1,TRBJ2-7,TRBV27,CASSATGTGDYEQYF,TGTGCCAGCAGTGCCACCGGGACAGGGGACTACGAGCAGTACTTC
-,TRBD1,TRBJ1-1,TRBV15,CATSAEDRAAEAFF,TGTGCCACCAGCGCCGAGGACAGGGCAGCTGAAGCTTTCTTT
-,TRBD2,TRBJ2-1,TRBV27,CASSLSPLAGDRNEQFF,TGTGCCAGCAGTTTATCGCCTCTAGCGGGAGATCGTAATGAGCAGTTCTTC
-,TRBD2,TRBJ2-1,TRBV6-6,CASSLDLGTSVNEQFF,TGTGCCAGCAGTTTAGACCTAGGGACTAGCGTTAATGAGCAGTTCTTC
-,-,TRBJ2-5,TRBV7-9,CASSSNRDWPIQETQYF,TGTGCCAGCAGCTCAAACCGGGACTGGCCCATCCAAGAGACCCAGTACTTC
-,-,TRBJ1-1,TRBV29-1,CSVEVQSNTEAFF,TGCAGCGTTGAAGTACAGTCGAACACTGAAGCTTTCTTT
-,-,TRBJ2-5,TRBV9,CASSVGQKETQYF,TGTGCCAGCAGCGTAGGACAAAAAGAGACCCAGTACTTC
-,-,TRBJ1-5,TRBV11-2,CASSSLQGGNQPQHF,TGTGCCAGCAGCTCCCTACAGGGTGGTAATCAGCCCCAGCATTTT
-,-,TRBJ1-5,TRBV5-5,CASSLVWARQPQHF,TGTGCCAGCAGCTTGGTCTGGGCCCGGCAGCCCCAGCATTTT
-,TRBD2,TRBJ2-2,TRBV7-9,CASSSGRGSDTGELFF,TGTGCCAGCAGCTCCGGGAGGGGCTCAGACACCGGGGAGCTGTTTTTT
-,TRBD2,TRBJ2-1,TRBV4-2,CASSPLTSADYNEQFF,TGTGCCAGCAGCCCCTTGACTAGCGCTGACTACAATGAGCAGTTCTTC
once,-,TRBJ2-7,TRBV30,CAWSGKSGQSYEQYF,TGTGCCTGGAGTGGGAAAAGCGGGCAGTCCTACGAGCAGTACTTC
-,TRBD1,TRBJ2-2,TRBV19,CASSIYRGPGELFF,TGTGCCAGTAGTATCTACAGGGGGCCCGGGGAGCTGTTTTTT
-,TRBD2,TRBJ2-6,TRBV25-1,CASSELSGMANVLTF,TGTGCCAGCAGTGAGCTGAGCGGGATGGCCAACGTCCTGACTTTC
-,TRBD1,TRBJ1-1,TRBV7-9,CASSLTGRMSTEAFF,TGTGCCAGCAGCCTGACAGGGAGGATGAGCACTGAAGCTTTCTTT
-,TRBD1,TRBJ2-4,TRBV29-1,CSVAGQGLKNIQYF,TGCAGCGTTGCCGGACAGGGCCTCAAAAACATTCAGTACTTC
once,-,TRBJ2-3,TRBV9,CASSVGRWSSDTQYF,TGTGCCAGCAGCGTAGGGAGATGGAGTTCAGATACGCAGTATTTT
-,-,TRBJ2-5,TRBV6-6,CASSSDTIGETQYF,TGTGCCAGCAGCTCGGACACCATCGGGGAGACCCAGTACTTC
-,-,TRBJ2-7,TRBV7-6,CASSLGPPPGESYEQYF,TGTGCCAGCAGCTTAGGCCCTCCCCCGGGAGAATCTTACGAGCAGTACTTC